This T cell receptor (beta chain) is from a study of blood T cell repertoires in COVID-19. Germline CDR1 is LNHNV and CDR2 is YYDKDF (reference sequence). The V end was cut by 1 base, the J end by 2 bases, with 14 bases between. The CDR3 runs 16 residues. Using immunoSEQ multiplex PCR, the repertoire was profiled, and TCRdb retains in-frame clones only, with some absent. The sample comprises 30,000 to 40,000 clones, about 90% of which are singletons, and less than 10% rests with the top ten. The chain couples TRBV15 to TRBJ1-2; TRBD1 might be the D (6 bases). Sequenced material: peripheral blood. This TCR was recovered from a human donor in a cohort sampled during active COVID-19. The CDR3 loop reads CATSRGGGGRNYGYTF. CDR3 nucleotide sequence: TGTGCCACCAGCAGAGGCGGGGGGGGGCGCAACTATGGCTACACCTTC.